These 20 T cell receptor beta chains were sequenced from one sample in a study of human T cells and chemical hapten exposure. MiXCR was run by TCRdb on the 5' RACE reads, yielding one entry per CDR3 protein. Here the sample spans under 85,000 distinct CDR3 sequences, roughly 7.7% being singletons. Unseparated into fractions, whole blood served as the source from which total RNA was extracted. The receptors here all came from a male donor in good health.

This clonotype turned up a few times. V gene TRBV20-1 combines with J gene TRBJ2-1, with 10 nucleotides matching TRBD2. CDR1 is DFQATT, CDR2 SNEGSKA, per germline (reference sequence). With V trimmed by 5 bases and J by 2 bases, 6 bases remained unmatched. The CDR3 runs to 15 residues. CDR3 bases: TGCAGTGCTGCATTTGGACTAGCGGCCTACAATGAGCAGTTCTTC. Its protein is CSAAFGLAAYNEQFF.

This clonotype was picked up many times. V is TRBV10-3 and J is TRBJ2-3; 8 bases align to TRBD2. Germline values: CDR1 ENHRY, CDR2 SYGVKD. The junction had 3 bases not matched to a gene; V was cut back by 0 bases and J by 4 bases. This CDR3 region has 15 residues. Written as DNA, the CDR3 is TGTGCCATCAGTGAGTCCACTAGCGGAGCAGATACGCAGTATTTT. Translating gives CAISESTSGADTQYF.

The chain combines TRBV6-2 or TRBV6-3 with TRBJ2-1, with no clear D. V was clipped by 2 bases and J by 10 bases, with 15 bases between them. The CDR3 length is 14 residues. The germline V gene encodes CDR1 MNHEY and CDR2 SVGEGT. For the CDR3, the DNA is TGTGCCAGCAGTTACCCAAATGGCCTTTCGGAGCAGTTCTTC. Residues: CASSYPNGLSEQFF.

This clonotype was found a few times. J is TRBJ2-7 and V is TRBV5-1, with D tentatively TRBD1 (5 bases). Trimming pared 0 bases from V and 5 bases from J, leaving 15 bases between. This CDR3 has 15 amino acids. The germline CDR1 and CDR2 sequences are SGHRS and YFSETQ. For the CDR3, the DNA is TGCGCCAGCAGCTTGGAGTGGCAGGGTTCCAACGAGCAGTACTTC. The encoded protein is CASSLEWQGSNEQYF.

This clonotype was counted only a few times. Here the CDR3 DNA reads TGTGCCAGCAGTTTATCGTCAGGCTGCACTGAAGCTTTCTTT. This codes for CASSLSSGCTEAFF. The J gene is TRBJ1-1, the V gene TRBV27; D call uncertain. This CDR3 region has 14 residues. V gave up 0 bases and J gave up 4 bases, with 9 bases separating them. Germline CDR1 and CDR2: MNHEY and SMNVEV (reference sequence).

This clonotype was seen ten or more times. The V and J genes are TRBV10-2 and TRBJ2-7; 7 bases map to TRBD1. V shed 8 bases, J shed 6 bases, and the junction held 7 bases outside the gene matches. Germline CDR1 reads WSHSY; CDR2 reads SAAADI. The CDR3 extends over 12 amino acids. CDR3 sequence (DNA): TGCGCCAGCCAGGGGGTGGGCCTCGAGCAGTACTTC. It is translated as CASQGVGLEQYF.

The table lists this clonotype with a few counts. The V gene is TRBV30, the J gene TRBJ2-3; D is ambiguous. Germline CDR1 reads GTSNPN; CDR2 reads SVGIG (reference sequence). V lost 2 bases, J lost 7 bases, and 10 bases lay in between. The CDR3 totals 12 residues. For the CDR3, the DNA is TGTGCCTGGAGTCGCGACCGGAATACGCAGTATTTT. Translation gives CAWSRDRNTQYF.

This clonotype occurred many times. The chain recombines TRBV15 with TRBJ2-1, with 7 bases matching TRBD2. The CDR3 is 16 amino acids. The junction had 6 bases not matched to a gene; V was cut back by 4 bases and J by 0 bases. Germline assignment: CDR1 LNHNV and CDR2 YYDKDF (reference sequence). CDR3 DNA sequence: TGTGCCACCAGCAAGAAACTAGCGTACTCCTACAATGAGCAGTTCTTC. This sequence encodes CATSKKLAYSYNEQFF.

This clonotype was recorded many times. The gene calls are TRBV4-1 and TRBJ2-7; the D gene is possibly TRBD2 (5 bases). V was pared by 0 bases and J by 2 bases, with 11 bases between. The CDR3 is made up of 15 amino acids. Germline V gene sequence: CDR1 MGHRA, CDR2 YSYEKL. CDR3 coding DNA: TGCGCCAGCAGCCAAGATCTAGCTCCAGCCTACGAGCAGTACTTC. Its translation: CASSQDLAPAYEQYF.

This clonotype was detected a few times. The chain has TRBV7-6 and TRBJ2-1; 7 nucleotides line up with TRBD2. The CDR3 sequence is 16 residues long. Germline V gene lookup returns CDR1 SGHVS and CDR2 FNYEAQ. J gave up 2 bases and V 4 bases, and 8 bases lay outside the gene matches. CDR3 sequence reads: CASSSLKSGAYNEQFF. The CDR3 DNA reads TGTGCCAGCAGCTCCTTGAAGAGCGGGGCCTACAATGAGCAGTTCTTC.

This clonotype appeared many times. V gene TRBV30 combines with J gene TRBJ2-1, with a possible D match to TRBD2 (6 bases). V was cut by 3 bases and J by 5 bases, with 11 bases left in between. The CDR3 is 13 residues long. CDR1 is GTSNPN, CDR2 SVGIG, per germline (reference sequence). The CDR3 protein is CAWSPGGNNEQFF. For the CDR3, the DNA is TGTGCCTGGAGCCCCGGGGGTAACAATGAGCAGTTCTTC.

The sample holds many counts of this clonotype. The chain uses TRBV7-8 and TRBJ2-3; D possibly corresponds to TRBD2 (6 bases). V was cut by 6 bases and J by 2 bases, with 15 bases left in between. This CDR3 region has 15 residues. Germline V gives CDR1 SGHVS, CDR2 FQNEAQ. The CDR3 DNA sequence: TGTGCCAGCAGTGGGACTCTCCTTTCCACAGATACGCAGTATTTT. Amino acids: CASSGTLLSTDTQYF.

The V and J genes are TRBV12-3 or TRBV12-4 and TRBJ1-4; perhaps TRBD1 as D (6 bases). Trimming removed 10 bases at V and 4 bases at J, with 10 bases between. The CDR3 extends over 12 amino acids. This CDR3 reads CATGQLNEKLFF. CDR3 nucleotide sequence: TGTGCCACCGGACAGCTTAATGAAAAACTGTTTTTT.

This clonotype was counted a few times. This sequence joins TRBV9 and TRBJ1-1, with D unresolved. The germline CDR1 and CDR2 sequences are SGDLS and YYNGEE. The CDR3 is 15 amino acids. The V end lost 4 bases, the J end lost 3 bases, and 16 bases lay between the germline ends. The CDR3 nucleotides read TGTGCCAGCAGCCTGACATCGGCTCGGGACACTGAAGCTTTCTTT. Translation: CASSLTSARDTEAFF. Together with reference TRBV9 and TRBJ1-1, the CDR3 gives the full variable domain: DSGVTQTPKHLITATGQRVTLRCSPRSGDLSVYWYQQSLDQGLQFLIQYYNGEERAKGNILERFSAQQFPDLHSELNLSSLELGDSALYFCASSLTSARDTEAFFGQGTRLTVV.

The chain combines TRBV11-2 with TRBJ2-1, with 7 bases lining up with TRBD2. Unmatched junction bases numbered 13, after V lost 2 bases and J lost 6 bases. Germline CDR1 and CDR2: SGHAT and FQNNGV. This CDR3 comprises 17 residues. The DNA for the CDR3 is TGTGCCAGCAGCTTATCCCCATGGGGAGGGTCTGGCAATGAGCAGTTCTTC. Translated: CASSLSPWGGSGNEQFF.

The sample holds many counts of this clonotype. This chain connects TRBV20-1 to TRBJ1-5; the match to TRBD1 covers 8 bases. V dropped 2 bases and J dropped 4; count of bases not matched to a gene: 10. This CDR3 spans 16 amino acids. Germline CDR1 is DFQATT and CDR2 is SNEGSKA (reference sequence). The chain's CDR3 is CSARKPGTGDNQPQHF. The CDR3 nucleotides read TGCAGTGCTAGAAAGCCCGGGACAGGAGATAATCAGCCCCAGCATTTT.

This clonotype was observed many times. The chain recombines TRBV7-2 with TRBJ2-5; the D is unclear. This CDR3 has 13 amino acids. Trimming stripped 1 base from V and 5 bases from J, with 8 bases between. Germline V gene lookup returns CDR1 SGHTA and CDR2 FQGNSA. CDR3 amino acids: CASSLGEGETQYF. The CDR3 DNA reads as TGTGCCAGCAGCTTAGGGGAAGGCGAGACCCAGTACTTC.

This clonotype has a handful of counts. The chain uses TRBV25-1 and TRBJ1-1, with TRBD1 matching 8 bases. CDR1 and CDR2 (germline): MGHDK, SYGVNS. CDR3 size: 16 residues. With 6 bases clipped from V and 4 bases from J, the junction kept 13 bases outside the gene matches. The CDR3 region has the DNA TGTGCCAGCAGATCGAAGGTCGCAGGGGGCGGCACTGAAGCTTTCTTT. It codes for CASRSKVAGGGTEAFF.

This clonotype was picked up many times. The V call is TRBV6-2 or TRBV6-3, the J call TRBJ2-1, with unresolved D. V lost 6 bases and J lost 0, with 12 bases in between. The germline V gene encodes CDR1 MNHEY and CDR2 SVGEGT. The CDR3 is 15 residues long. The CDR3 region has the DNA TGTGCCAGCAGATTTCCTGTTAGCTCCTACAATGAGCAGTTCTTC. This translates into CASRFPVSSYNEQFF.

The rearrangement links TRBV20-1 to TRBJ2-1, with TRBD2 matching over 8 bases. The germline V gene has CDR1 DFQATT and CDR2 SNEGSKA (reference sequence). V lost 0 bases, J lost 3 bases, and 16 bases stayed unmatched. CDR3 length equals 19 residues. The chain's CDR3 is CSARDPATSVTSDYNEQFF. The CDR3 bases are TGCAGTGCTAGAGATCCCGCGACTAGCGTCACTTCGGACTACAATGAGCAGTTCTTC.